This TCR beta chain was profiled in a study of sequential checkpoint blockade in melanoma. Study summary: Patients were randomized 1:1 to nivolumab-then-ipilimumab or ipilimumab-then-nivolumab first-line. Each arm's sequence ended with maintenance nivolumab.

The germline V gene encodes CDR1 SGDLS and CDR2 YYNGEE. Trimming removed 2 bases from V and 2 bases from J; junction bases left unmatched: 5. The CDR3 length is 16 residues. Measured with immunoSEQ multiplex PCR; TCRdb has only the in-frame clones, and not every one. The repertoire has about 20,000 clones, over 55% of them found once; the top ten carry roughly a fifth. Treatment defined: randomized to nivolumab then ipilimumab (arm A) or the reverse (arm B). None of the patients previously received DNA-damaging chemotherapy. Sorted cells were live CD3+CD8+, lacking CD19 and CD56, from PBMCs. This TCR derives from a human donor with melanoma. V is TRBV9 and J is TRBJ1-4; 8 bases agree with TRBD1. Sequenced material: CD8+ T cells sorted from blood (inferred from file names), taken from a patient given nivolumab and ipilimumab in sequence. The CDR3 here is CASSVRDRGTNEKLFF. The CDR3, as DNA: TGTGCCAGCAGCGTCCGAGACAGGGGTACTAATGAAAAACTGTTTTTT.